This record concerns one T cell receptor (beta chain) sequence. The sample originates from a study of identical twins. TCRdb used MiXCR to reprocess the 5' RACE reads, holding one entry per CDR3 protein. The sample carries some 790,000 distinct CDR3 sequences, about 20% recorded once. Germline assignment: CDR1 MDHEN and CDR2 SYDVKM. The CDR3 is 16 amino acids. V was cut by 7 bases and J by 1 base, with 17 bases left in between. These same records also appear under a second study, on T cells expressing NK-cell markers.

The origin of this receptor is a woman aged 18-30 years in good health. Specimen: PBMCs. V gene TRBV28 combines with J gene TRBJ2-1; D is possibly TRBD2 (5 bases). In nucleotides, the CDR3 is TGTGCCAGCACCTCGCGGGCGGCTACTTCCTACAATGAGCAGTTCTTC. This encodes CASTSRAATSYNEQFF. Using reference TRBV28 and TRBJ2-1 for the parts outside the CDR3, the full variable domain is DVKVTQSSRYLVKRTGEKVFLECVQDMDHENMFWYRQDPGLGLRLIYFSYDVKMKEKGDIPEGYSVSREKKERFSLILESASTNQTSMYLCASTSRAATSYNEQFFGPGTRLTVL.